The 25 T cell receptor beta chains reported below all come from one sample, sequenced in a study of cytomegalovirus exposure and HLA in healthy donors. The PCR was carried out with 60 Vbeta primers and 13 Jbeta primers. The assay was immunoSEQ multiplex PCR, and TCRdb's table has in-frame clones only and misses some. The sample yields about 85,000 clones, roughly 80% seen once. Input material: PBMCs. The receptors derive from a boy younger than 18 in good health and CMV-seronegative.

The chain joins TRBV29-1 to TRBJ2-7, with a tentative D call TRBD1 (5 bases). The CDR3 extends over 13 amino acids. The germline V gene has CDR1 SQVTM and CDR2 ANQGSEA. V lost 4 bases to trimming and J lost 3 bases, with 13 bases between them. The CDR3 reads CSVAKGPDYEQYF. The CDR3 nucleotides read TGCAGCGTTGCTAAGGGGCCTGACTACGAGCAGTACTTC.

This CDR3 is CAWTVRLAGTDTQYF. CDR3 DNA: TGTGCCTGGACCGTCCGACTAGCGGGCACAGATACGCAGTATTTT. This rearrangement joins TRBV30 to TRBJ2-3, with TRBD2 matching 9 bases. Germline V gene sequence: CDR1 GTSNPN, CDR2 SVGIG (reference sequence). The junction had 6 bases not matched to a gene; V was cut back by 4 bases and J by 1 base. The CDR3 covers 15 residues.

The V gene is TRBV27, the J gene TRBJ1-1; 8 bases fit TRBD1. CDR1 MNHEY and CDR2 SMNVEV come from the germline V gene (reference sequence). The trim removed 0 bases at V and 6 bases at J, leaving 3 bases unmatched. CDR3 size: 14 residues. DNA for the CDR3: TGTGCCAGCAGTTTATCTACAGGGGGGGCTGAAGCTTTCTTT. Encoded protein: CASSLSTGGAEAFF.

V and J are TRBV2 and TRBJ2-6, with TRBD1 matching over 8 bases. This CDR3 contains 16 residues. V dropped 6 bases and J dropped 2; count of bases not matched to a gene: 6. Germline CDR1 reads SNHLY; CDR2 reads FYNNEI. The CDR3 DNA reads TGTGCCAGCAGCGGTGGACAGGGCCCTGGGGCCAACGTCCTGACTTTC. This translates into CASSGGQGPGANVLTF.

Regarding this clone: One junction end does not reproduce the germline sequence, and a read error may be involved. The CDR3 region is CAWSPGQAQIF. The DNA for the CDR3 is TGTGCCTGGAGTCCGGGACAGGCACAAATTTTC. The V gene is TRBV30, the J gene TRBJ2-7; 8 bases are shared with TRBD1. Germline-derived CDR1 and CDR2 are GTSNPN and SVGIG (reference sequence). The CDR3 totals 11 residues.

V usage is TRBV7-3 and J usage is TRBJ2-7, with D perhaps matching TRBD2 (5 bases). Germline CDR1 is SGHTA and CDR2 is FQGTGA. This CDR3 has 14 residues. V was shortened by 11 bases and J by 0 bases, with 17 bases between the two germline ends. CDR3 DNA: TGTGCCGGACTCCTGGCGTTGGGCTCCTACGAGCAGTACTTC. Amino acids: CAGLLALGSYEQYF.

The CDR3 DNA follows: TGTGCCAGTAGTATAGGGCCCTCCGAGCAGTACTTC. It yields the protein CASSIGPSEQYF. The chain carries TRBV19 and TRBJ2-7; D gene uncertain. Trimming took off 1 base at V and 6 bases at J, with 7 bases between the two ends. The CDR3 extends over 12 amino acids. The germline V gene has CDR1 LNHDA and CDR2 SQIVND (reference sequence).

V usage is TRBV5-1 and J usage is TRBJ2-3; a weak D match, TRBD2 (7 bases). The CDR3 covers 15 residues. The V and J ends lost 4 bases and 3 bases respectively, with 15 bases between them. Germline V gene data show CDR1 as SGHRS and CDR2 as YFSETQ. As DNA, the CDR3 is TGCGCCAGCAGCCTGTCGGCGGGGGCAACAGATACGCAGTATTTT. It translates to CASSLSAGATDTQYF. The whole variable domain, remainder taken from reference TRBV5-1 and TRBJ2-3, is KAGVTQTPRYLIKTRGQQVTLSCSPISGHRSVSWYQQTPGQGLQFLFEYFSETQRNKGNFPGRFSGRQFSNSRSEMNVSTLELGDSALYLCASSLSAGATDTQYFGPGTRLTVL.

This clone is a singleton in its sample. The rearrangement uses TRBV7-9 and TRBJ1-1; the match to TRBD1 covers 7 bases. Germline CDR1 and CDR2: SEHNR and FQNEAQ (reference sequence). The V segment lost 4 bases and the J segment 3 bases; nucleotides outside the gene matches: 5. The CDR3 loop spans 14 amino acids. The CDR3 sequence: CASSWDRDYTEAFF. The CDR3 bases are TGTGCCAGCAGCTGGGACAGAGACTACACTGAAGCTTTCTTT. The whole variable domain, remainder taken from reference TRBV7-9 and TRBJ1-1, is DTGVSQNPRHKITKRGQNVTFRCDPISEHNRLYWYRQTLGQGPEFLTYFQNEAQLEKSRLLSDRFSAERPKGSFSTLEIQRTEQGDSAMYLCASSWDRDYTEAFFGQGTRLTVV.

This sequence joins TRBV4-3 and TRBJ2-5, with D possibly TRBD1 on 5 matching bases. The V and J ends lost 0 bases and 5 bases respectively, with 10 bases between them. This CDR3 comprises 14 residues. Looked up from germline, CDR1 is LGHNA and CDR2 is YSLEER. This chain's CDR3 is CASSQDRVGETQYF. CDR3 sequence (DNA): TGCGCCAGCAGCCAAGACAGGGTCGGGGAGACCCAGTACTTC.

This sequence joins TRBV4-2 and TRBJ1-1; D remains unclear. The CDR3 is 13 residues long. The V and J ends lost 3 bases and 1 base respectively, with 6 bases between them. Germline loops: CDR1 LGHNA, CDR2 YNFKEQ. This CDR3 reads CASSQSWNTEAFF. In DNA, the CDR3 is TGTGCCAGCAGCCAGTCCTGGAACACTGAAGCTTTCTTT.

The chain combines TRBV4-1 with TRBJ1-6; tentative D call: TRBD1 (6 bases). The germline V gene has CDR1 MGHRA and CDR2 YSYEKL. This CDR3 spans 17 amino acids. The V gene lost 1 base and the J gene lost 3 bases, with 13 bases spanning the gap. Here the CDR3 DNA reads TGCGCCAGCAGCCAAGGGCTGACGACAGGCTATAATTCACCCCTCCACTTT. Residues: CASSQGLTTGYNSPLHF.

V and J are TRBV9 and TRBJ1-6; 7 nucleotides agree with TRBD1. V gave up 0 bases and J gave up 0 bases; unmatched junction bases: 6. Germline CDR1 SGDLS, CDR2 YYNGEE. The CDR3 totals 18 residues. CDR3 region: CASSVDVDRSSYNSPLHF. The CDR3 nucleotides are TGTGCCAGCAGCGTAGATGTGGACAGGAGCTCCTATAATTCACCCCTCCACTTT.

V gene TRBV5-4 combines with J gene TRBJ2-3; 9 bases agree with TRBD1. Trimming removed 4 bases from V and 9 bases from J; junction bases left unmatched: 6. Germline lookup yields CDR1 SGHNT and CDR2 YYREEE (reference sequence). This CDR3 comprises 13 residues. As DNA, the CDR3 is TGTGCCAGCAGCGGGGACAGGGCGATGACGCAGTATTTT. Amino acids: CASSGDRAMTQYF.

CDR3 residues: CATSRDGSTRYEQYF. In DNA, the CDR3 is TGTGCCACCAGCAGGGACGGGAGCACAAGGTACGAGCAGTACTTC. The chain recombines TRBV15 with TRBJ2-7; possibly TRBD2 for D (6 bases). The CDR3 extends over 15 amino acids. The V end lost 3 bases, the J end lost 4 bases, and 16 bases lay between the germline ends. Germline V gene sequence: CDR1 LNHNV, CDR2 YYDKDF (reference sequence).

CDR3 in DNA: TGCGCCAGCAGCTTTGGACTAGGTGCCCCCTACAATGAGCAGTTCTTC. Translating it yields CASSFGLGAPYNEQFF. The chain recombines TRBV5-1 with TRBJ2-1; 7 positions match TRBD2. Germline values: CDR1 SGHRS, CDR2 YFSETQ. This CDR3 contains 16 residues. J gave up 2 bases and V 2 bases, and 7 bases lay outside the gene matches.

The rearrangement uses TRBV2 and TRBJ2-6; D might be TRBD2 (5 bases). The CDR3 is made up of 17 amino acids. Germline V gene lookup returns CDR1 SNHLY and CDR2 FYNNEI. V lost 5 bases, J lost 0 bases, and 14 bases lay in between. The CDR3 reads CASSKRRTSSGANVLTF. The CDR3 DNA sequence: TGTGCCAGCAGTAAGAGACGTACTAGCTCTGGGGCCAACGTCCTGACTTTC.

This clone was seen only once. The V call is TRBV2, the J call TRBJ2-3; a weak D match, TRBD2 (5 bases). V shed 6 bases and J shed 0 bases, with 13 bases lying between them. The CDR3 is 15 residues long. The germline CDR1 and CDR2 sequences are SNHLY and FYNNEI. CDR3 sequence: CASRREVTSTDTQYF. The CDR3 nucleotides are TGTGCCAGCAGGAGGGAAGTTACTAGCACAGATACGCAGTATTTT.

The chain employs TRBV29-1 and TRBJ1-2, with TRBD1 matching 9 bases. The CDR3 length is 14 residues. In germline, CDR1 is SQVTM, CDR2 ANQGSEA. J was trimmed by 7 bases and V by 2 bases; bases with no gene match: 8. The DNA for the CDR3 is TGCAGCGTTGAACGGAGGGACAGGGACCTTGGCTACACCTTC. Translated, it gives CSVERRDRDLGYTF. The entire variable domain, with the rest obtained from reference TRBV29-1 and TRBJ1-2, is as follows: SAVISQKPSRDICQRGTSLTIQCQVDSQVTMMFWYRQQPGQSLTLIATANQGSEATYESGFVIDKFPISRPNLTFSTLTVSNMSPEDSSIYLCSVERRDRDLGYTFGSGTRLTVV.

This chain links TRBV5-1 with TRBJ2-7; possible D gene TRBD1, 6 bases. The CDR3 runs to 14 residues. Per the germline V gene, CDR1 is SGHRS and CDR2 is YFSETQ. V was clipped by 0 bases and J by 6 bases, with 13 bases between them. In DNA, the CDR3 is TGCGCCAGCAGCTTGGCAGGGGACCTTGGCGAGCAGTACTTC. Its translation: CASSLAGDLGEQYF.

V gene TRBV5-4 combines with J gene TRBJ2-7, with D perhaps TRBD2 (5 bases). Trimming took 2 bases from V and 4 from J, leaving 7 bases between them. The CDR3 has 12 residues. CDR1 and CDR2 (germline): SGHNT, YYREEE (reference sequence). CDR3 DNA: TGTGCCAGCAGCTTCGGACTGTACGAGCAGTACTTC. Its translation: CASSFGLYEQYF.

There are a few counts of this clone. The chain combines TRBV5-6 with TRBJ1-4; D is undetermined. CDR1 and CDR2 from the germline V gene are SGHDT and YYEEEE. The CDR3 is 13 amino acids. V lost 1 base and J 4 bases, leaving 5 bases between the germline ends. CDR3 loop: CASSLYSNEKLFF. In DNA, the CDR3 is TGTGCCAGCAGCTTGTACAGTAATGAAAAACTGTTTTTT.

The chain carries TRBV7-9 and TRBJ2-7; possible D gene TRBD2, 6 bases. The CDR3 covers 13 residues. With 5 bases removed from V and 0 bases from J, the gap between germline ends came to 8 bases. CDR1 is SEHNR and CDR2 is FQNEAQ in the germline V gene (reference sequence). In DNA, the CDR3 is TGTGCCAGCAGCCGGAGGGGCTCCTACGAGCAGTACTTC. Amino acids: CASSRRGSYEQYF.

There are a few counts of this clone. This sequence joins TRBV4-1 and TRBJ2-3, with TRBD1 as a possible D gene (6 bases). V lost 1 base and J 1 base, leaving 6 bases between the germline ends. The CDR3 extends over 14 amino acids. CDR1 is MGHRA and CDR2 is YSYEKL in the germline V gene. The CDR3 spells CASSQGTGTDTQYF. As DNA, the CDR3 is TGCGCCAGCAGCCAAGGGACAGGCACAGATACGCAGTATTTT.

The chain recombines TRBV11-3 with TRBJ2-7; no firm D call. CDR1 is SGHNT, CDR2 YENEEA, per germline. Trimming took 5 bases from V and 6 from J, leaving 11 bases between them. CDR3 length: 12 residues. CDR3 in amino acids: CASSGDPGEQYF. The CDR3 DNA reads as TGTGCCAGCAGCGGAGATCCGGGCGAGCAGTACTTC.